The 14 T cell receptor beta chains below were found in one sample sequenced in a study of cytomegalovirus exposure and HLA in healthy donors. PCR amplification relied on 60 Vbeta primers (plus 13 Jbeta primers). Profiling relied on immunoSEQ multiplex PCR, and the TCRdb table lists in-frame clones only, not all of them. The sample lists under 150,000 clones; nearly 85% were seen once. Input material: PBMCs. The receptors originated from a boy between 10 and 17 years old in good health and CMV-seronegative.

This chain uses TRBV18 with TRBJ2-7, with 12 bases identical to TRBD2. Germline-derived CDR1 and CDR2 are KGHSH and LQKENI. V lost 1 base to trimming and J lost 1 base; unmatched junction nucleotides: 2. The CDR3 sequence is 16 residues long. CDR3 DNA sequence: TGTGCCAGCTCACCACAGGGGACTAGCGGGTCCTACGAGCAGTACTTC. Amino acids: CASSPQGTSGSYEQYF.

The chain couples TRBV29-1 to TRBJ1-2, with TRBD1 matching over 8 bases. Germline V CDR1 and CDR2: SQVTM, ANQGSEA. This CDR3 comprises 13 residues. The junction had 1 base not matched to a gene; V was cut back by 0 bases and J by 4 bases. This CDR3 reads CSVEDDRGYGYTF. The CDR3 DNA reads as TGCAGCGTTGAAGACGACAGGGGCTATGGCTACACCTTC.

This clone turned up a few times. The gene calls are TRBV6-5 and TRBJ2-7, with 7 bases matching TRBD1. The germline CDR1 and CDR2 sequences are MNHEY and SVGAGI. The CDR3 loop spans 15 amino acids. V shed 2 bases, J shed 3 bases, and the junction held 7 bases outside the gene matches. CDR3 in amino acids: CASSYDVGQNYEQYF. In DNA, the CDR3 is TGTGCCAGCAGTTACGATGTGGGACAGAACTACGAGCAGTACTTC.

The chain joins TRBV27 to TRBJ2-1; 9 bases map to TRBD2. The trim removed 9 bases at V and 3 bases at J, leaving 9 bases unmatched. CDR1 MNHEY and CDR2 SMNVEV come from the germline V gene (reference sequence). This CDR3 is 15 amino acids long. CDR3 region: CASTEREVLYNEQFF. The CDR3 DNA sequence: TGTGCCAGTACCGAGCGGGAGGTTCTCTACAATGAGCAGTTCTTC.

This clone was counted a single time. This chain connects TRBV7-2 to TRBJ1-5; TRBD1 agrees at 7 bases. The CDR3 extends over 14 amino acids. Germline V gene sequence: CDR1 SGHTA, CDR2 FQGNSA. J was trimmed by 4 bases and V by 2 bases; bases with no gene match: 2. The CDR3 is CASSLKGQNQPQHF. The CDR3 nucleotides are TGTGCCAGCAGCTTAAAGGGACAGAATCAGCCCCAGCATTTT.

V and J are TRBV19 and TRBJ1-2; 7 bases match TRBD1. Germline V gene lookup returns CDR1 LNHDA and CDR2 SQIVND (reference sequence). The CDR3 extends over 14 amino acids. V shed 5 bases and J 6 bases; nucleotides not matched to a gene: 9. CDR3 in amino acids: CASSPRQGRDGYTF. The CDR3, as DNA: TGTGCCAGTAGTCCGCGACAGGGTCGAGATGGCTACACCTTC.

The chain carries TRBV2 and TRBJ2-7; D gene ambiguous. The CDR3 totals 12 residues. The V end lost 6 bases, the J end lost 1 base, and 7 bases lay between the germline ends. Germline V gives CDR1 SNHLY, CDR2 FYNNEI. CDR3 in amino acids: CASRTPSYEQYF. The CDR3 DNA follows: TGTGCCAGCAGGACTCCGTCCTACGAGCAGTACTTC.

This chain uses TRBV6-5 with TRBJ2-3, with D hard to call. V lost 6 bases and J lost 4, with 14 bases in between. The germline gives CDR1 MNHEY, CDR2 SVGAGI. The CDR3 has 14 amino acids. The CDR3 DNA reads as TGTGCCAGCAGATCTGGCCTGGGCGCAGATACGCAGTATTTT. It yields the protein CASRSGLGADTQYF.

The chain couples TRBV27 to TRBJ2-7, with 9 nucleotides matching TRBD1. This CDR3 is built from 15 residues. The ends lost 5 bases at V and 2 bases at J; junction bases unmatched: 7. Germline CDR1 MNHEY, CDR2 SMNVEV (reference sequence). In DNA, the CDR3 is TGTGCCAGCAGTCCCCGGGACAGGGCTGCCTACGAGCAGTACTTC. Its protein product is CASSPRDRAAYEQYF.

The rearrangement joins TRBV11-1 to TRBJ2-7; a weak D match, TRBD1 (5 bases). The CDR3 loop spans 13 amino acids. From germline, CDR1 is SGHAT and CDR2 FQDESV (reference sequence). Trimming left V 0 bases short and J 5 bases short, with 8 bases between. Here the CDR3 reads CASSLAFRDEQYF. CDR3 nucleotides: TGTGCCAGCAGCTTAGCTTTCAGGGACGAGCAGTACTTC.

The chain uses TRBV7-2 and TRBJ2-7; 8 nucleotides line up with TRBD1. The germline V gene has CDR1 SGHTA and CDR2 FQGNSA. The CDR3 is made up of 13 amino acids. After removal of 5 bases from V and 5 bases from J, the junction contained 5 bases not matched to a gene. CDR3 in amino acids: CASSAPDRDEQYF. CDR3 nucleotide sequence: TGTGCCAGCAGCGCCCCGGACAGGGACGAGCAGTACTTC.

This sequence joins TRBV9 and TRBJ2-5, with D tentatively TRBD2 (7 bases). V was shortened by 2 bases and J by 5 bases, with 16 bases between the two germline ends. Germline lookup yields CDR1 SGDLS and CDR2 YYNGEE. The CDR3 loop spans 15 amino acids. CDR3 nucleotides: TGTGCCAGCAGCGTGGGGGGCGGGAGCGTCGAGACCCAGTACTTC. Its translation is CASSVGGGSVETQYF. The entire variable domain, with the rest obtained from reference TRBV9 and TRBJ2-5, is as follows: DSGVTQTPKHLITATGQRVTLRCSPRSGDLSVYWYQQSLDQGLQFLIQYYNGEERAKGNILERFSAQQFPDLHSELNLSSLELGDSALYFCASSVGGGSVETQYFGPGTRLLVL.

The V call is TRBV18, the J call TRBJ1-1, with D maybe TRBD1 (6 bases). Germline CDR1 KGHSH, CDR2 LQKENI. This CDR3 contains 14 residues. The V end was cut by 4 bases, the J end by 4 bases, with 13 bases between. As DNA, the CDR3 is TGTGCCAGCTCACTAAGGGGGGAGGGCACTGAAGCTTTCTTT. This sequence encodes CASSLRGEGTEAFF.

The rearrangement uses TRBV27 and TRBJ2-5; D possibly corresponds to TRBD2 (5 bases). Per germline, CDR1 MNHEY and CDR2 SMNVEV (reference sequence). The V gene lost 0 bases and the J gene lost 2 bases, with 10 bases spanning the gap. The CDR3 totals 15 residues. The DNA of the CDR3 is TGTGCCAGCAGTTTATCTCCTGGGAGACAAGAGACCCAGTACTTC. It is translated as CASSLSPGRQETQYF.